This T cell receptor beta chain is drawn from a study of Graves' ophthalmopathy and Graves' hyperthyroidism. Amplifying from RNA transcripts, the study obtained TCR beta CDR3 regions. Amplification began with first-round RT-PCR using HTBI primers, then second-round multiplex PCR was performed. MiXCR, applied by TCRdb to the multiplex PCR reads, yields one record per CDR3 protein. The sample contains around 670,000 distinct CDR3 sequences, roughly 41% of which appear only once. This clonotype was seen ten or more times. V was clipped by 5 bases and J by 8 bases; unmatched bases: 12. CDR3 length equals 14 residues. The germline V gene has CDR1 DFQATT and CDR2 SNEGSKA (reference sequence).

The sequenced sample was peripheral blood. The source of this sequence is an adult man with Graves' ophthalmopathy. The V gene is TRBV20-1, the J gene TRBJ1-2, with 9 bases aligning to TRBD1. The CDR3 DNA sequence: TGCAGTGCTGAGGGGGCACAGGGGGCGCGCGGCTACACCTTC. Amino acid sequence: CSAEGAQGARGYTF.